The source of this T cell receptor (beta chain) is a study of Ad26.COV2.S vaccination and SARS-CoV-2 variants. Treatment here: 15 to 20 received Ad26.COV2.S at low or high dose, single or two shots; several received placebo; per-sample allocation not given. Day 63 following the first vaccine or placebo injection was when the samples were taken. This Boston cohort included adults aged 18-55 years. Ad26.COV2.S expressed prefusion-stabilized spike from the original Wuhan strain. Only in-frame clones appear in the TCRdb table, and some are missing; sequencing was by immunoSEQ multiplex PCR. The profile covers roughly 320,000 clones, with roughly 84% appearing a single time and roughly 3.1% taken by the ten largest. CDR3 length: 11 amino acids. CDR1 and CDR2 (germline): SGHTA, FQGNSA. V was clipped by 3 bases and J by 6 bases, with 4 bases between them. On this clone itself: The target antigen is unknown.

The study's findings and limits: Ad26.COV2.S recipients had broader spike-specific TCRs (P = 0.0014).

Here the sequenced sample was peripheral blood, taken in a trial of Ad26.COV2.S vaccine versus placebo. The V and J genes are TRBV7-2 and TRBJ2-3; D unresolved. The TCR was taken from a person aged 18-65 years who received the Ad26.COV2.S COVID-19 vaccine or a placebo. The CDR3 bases are TGTGCCAGCAGCTTTGGGGATACGCAGTATTTT. It translates to CASSFGDTQYF.